These T cell receptor beta chains were read from a single sample in a study of blood T cell repertoires in COVID-19. Repertoires were generated with immunoSEQ multiplex PCR, while TCRdb's copy carries only in-frame clones and drops some. The data show roughly 230,000 clones, just under 85% seen once. Material for sequencing was peripheral blood. These receptors were obtained from a man aged 50-59 years with acute or convalescent COVID-19. CDR3s include the opening cysteine and the closing phenylalanine or tryptophan.

v_call,j_call,cdr3_aa
TRBV12-3/TRBV12-4,TRBJ2-3,CASSPTADTQYF
TRBV5-4,TRBJ2-1,CASRAGQATYNEQFF
TRBV6-6,TRBJ1-5,CASSSRRRSNQPQHF
TRBV27,TRBJ2-1,CASSYGSPYNEQFF
TRBV6-6,TRBJ2-5,CASSYLGGTGQETQYF
TRBV5-4,TRBJ1-1,CASSFGIAVNTEAFF
TRBV3-1/TRBV3-2,TRBJ1-1,CASSPPGNTEAFF
TRBV7-2,TRBJ1-2,CASSLGSGTGGLGYTF
TRBV6-1,TRBJ1-5,CASSEPGLGQPQHF
TRBV11-3,TRBJ2-3,CASSNRLAGGTDTQYF
TRBV10-1,TRBJ1-1,CASSDEPLNTEAFF
TRBV7-9,TRBJ1-5,CASSLAGGGQPQHF
TRBV24-1,TRBJ2-3,CATGSGRGPSTDTQYF
TRBV30,TRBJ1-2,CACLGSGRPYTRGYTF
TRBV10-3,TRBJ1-3,CAISKLPSQQGGNTIYF
TRBV19,TRBJ2-3,CASSIASRRDFTDTQYF
TRBV4-1,TRBJ2-7,CASSQGLAPYEQYF